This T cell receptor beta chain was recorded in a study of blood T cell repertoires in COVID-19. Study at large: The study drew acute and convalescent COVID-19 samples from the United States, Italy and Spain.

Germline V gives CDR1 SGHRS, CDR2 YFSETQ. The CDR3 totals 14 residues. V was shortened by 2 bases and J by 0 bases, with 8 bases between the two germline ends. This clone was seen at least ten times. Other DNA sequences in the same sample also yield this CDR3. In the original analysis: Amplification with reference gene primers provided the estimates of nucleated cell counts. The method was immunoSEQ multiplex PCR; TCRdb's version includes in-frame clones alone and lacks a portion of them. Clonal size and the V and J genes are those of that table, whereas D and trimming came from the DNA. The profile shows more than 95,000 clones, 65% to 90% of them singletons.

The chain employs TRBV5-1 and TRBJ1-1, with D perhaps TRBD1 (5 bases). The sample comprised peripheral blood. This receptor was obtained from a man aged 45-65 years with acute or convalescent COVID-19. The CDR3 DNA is TGCGCCAGCAGCTTAACAGGTATGAACACTGAAGCTTTCTTT. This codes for CASSLTGMNTEAFF. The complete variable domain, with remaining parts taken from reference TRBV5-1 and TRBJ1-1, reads KAGVTQTPRYLIKTRGQQVTLSCSPISGHRSVSWYQQTPGQGLQFLFEYFSETQRNKGNFPGRFSGRQFSNSRSEMNVSTLELGDSALYLCASSLTGMNTEAFFGQGTRLTVV.